The entry below gives a single TCR beta chain sequence along with its context. cDNA synthesis used the whole RNA isolate, giving expressed TCRB sequences. Profiling relied on immunoSEQ multiplex PCR, and the TCRdb table lists in-frame clones only, not all of them. The sample lists around 250,000 clones; more than 65% were seen once. These data are taken from a study of beta chain features in type 1 diabetes. Germline-derived CDR1 and CDR2 are MDHEN and SYDVKM. V lost 5 bases, J lost 0 bases, and 3 bases stayed unmatched. This CDR3 spans 16 amino acids. Material: naive CD4+ T cells from blood. The gene calls are TRBV28 and TRBJ2-6; 8 positions agree with TRBD1. The receptor's source is a young man in good health. CDR3 amino acids: CASSDTGGSGANVLTF. CDR3 DNA sequence: TGTGCCAGCAGTGATACAGGGGGCTCTGGGGCCAACGTCCTGACTTTC. Combining the CDR3 with reference TRBV28 and TRBJ2-6 gives the whole variable domain DVKVTQSSRYLVKRTGEKVFLECVQDMDHENMFWYRQDPGLGLRLIYFSYDVKMKEKGDIPEGYSVSREKKERFSLILESASTNQTSMYLCASSDTGGSGANVLTFGAGSRLTVL.